The 14 T cell receptor beta chains in this list originate from one sample, sequenced in a study of blood T cell repertoires in COVID-19. Assay: immunoSEQ multiplex PCR; the TCRdb copy retains only in-frame clones and omits some. The sample consists of about 310,000 clones, around 87% of them appearing once. Sample: peripheral blood. These receptors all come from a man aged 70 or older with acute or convalescent COVID-19.

The rearrangement uses TRBV5-5 and TRBJ1-4, with 10 nucleotides matching TRBD1. The CDR3 spans 15 residues. CDR1 is SGHKS, CDR2 YYEKEE, per germline (reference sequence). V was clipped by 4 bases and J by 6 bases; unmatched bases: 6. CDR3 sequence (DNA): TGTGCCAGCAGCAAATCCGGGACAGGGGATGAAAAACTGTTTTTT. Translated: CASSKSGTGDEKLFF.

The rearrangement joins TRBV5-4 to TRBJ1-1; no clear D. Germline CDR1 SGHNT, CDR2 YYREEE (reference sequence). V lost 4 bases and J lost 4, with 14 bases in between. The CDR3 extends over 14 amino acids. CDR3 DNA: TGTGCCAGCAGCCGTGCCACGGTGAGCACTGAAGCTTTCTTT. It yields the protein CASSRATVSTEAFF.

V and J are TRBV5-6 and TRBJ1-1; D not resolved. V was cut by 7 bases and J by 0 bases, with 22 bases left in between. The CDR3 loop spans 17 amino acids. Germline CDR1 SGHDT, CDR2 YYEEEE. The CDR3 nucleotides are TGTGCCAGCCTACTATCAAGAGGGCACGACATGAACACTGAAGCTTTCTTT. Translation gives CASLLSRGHDMNTEAFF.

The V gene is TRBV24-1, the J gene TRBJ2-1; 10 bases match TRBD1. The CDR3 length is 15 residues. V lost 5 bases and J lost 5; bases outside the gene matches: 5. From germline, CDR1 is KGHDR and CDR2 SFDVKD. The DNA for the CDR3 is TGTGCCACCAGTGGTGGGACAGGGGTAAACAATGAGCAGTTCTTC. Translated, it gives CATSGGTGVNNEQFF.

The rearrangement links TRBV6-5 to TRBJ2-3; D remains ambiguous. V gave up 7 bases and J gave up 6 bases, with 11 bases separating them. The CDR3 has 12 amino acids. Germline CDR1 and CDR2: MNHEY and SVGAGI. In DNA, the CDR3 is TGTGCCAGCAACCGCGTTGTGGATACGCAGTATTTT. Encoded protein: CASNRVVDTQYF.

The V call is TRBV6-1, the J call TRBJ2-3, with a tentative D call TRBD1 (5 bases). This CDR3 comprises 15 residues. Germline V gene data show CDR1 as MNHNS and CDR2 as SASEGT. Trimming stripped 1 base from V and 0 bases from J, with 8 bases between. Here the CDR3 reads CASSEGGGSTDTQYF. As DNA, the CDR3 is TGTGCCAGCAGTGAAGGGGGCGGTAGCACAGATACGCAGTATTTT.

V gene TRBV28 combines with J gene TRBJ2-7; 7 bases agree with TRBD1. With V trimmed by 8 bases and J by 4 bases, 5 bases remained unmatched. The CDR3 sequence is 12 residues long. Per germline, CDR1 MDHEN and CDR2 SYDVKM. For the CDR3, the DNA is TGTGCCAGCTGGGACAGAATGTACGAGCAGTACTTC. It is translated as CASWDRMYEQYF.

The rearrangement joins TRBV5-5 to TRBJ2-7; D is unresolved. The germline V gene has CDR1 SGHKS and CDR2 YYEKEE (reference sequence). This CDR3 is 13 amino acids long. V lost 0 bases and J 7 bases, leaving 11 bases between the germline ends. The CDR3 protein is CASSLGSTREQYF. The CDR3 bases are TGTGCCAGCAGCTTGGGCAGCACGCGGGAGCAGTACTTC.

This clone was picked up one time. The rearrangement joins TRBV11-2 to TRBJ2-1; D gene unclear. V was shortened by 1 base and J by 9 bases, with 10 bases between the two germline ends. CDR1 and CDR2 (germline): SGHAT, FQNNGV. The CDR3 totals 13 residues. CDR3 in DNA: TGTGCCAGCAGCTTAGTCCGCGCCGGTGAGCAGTTCTTC. It is translated as CASSLVRAGEQFF.

The chain has TRBV4-3 and TRBJ1-4, with D hard to call. The CDR3 has 18 amino acids. Germline V gene lookup returns CDR1 LGHNA and CDR2 YSLEER. V was pared by 2 bases and J by 5 bases, with 21 bases between. The CDR3 sequence is CASSQKPTGLGRNEKLFF. As DNA, the CDR3 is TGCGCCAGCAGCCAAAAACCGACGGGATTGGGTAGGAATGAAAAACTGTTTTTT.

V gene TRBV5-6 combines with J gene TRBJ2-2; 8 bases fit TRBD2. Unmatched junction bases numbered 7, after V lost 2 bases and J lost 7 bases. This CDR3 has 15 residues. CDR1 is SGHDT, CDR2 YYEEEE, per germline. The CDR3 protein is CASSFRRGEVGELFF. The CDR3 DNA follows: TGTGCCAGCAGCTTTCGGCGGGGGGAGGTCGGGGAGCTGTTTTTT.

The chain has TRBV29-1 and TRBJ2-5, with D possibly being TRBD1 (6 bases). CDR3 size: 13 residues. Germline CDR1 is SQVTM and CDR2 is ANQGSEA. Between the trimmed V and J ends, which lost 7 bases and 8 bases, there was a span of 20 bases. CDR3 DNA: TGCAGCGCCAGAGGACAGTACCAAGGTACCCAGTACTTC. It yields the protein CSARGQYQGTQYF.

The genes are TRBV19 and TRBJ2-3; perhaps TRBD1 as D (6 bases). The ends were cut back, 6 bases at V and 1 base at J, with 14 bases in the middle. The CDR3 runs to 15 residues. Germline CDR1 reads LNHDA; CDR2 reads SQIVND (reference sequence). In DNA, the CDR3 is TGTGCCAGTAGGAAACAGGGAGATGGCACAGATACGCAGTATTTT. This codes for CASRKQGDGTDTQYF.

The chain joins TRBV5-1 to TRBJ2-3; D not certain. CDR1 is SGHRS and CDR2 is YFSETQ in the germline V gene. The CDR3 loop spans 14 amino acids. Trimming removed 1 base from V and 3 bases from J, with 9 bases in between. Written as DNA, the CDR3 is TGCGCCAGCAGCTTGCCGCAGGTAACAGATACGCAGTATTTT. This translates into CASSLPQVTDTQYF.